This T cell receptor beta chain appears in the sequencing data of a study of blood T cells in healthy people across ages (dated by TCRdb to the mid-2010s). Concerning the study at large: In model experiments, roughly one uniquely barcoded TCR beta cDNA molecule per two T cells was captured by template switching. To track age-related changes in TCR beta repertoire diversity, the study relied on deep sequencing normalized with unique cDNA molecular identifiers. For two donors (one aged 18 to 30 and one aged 80 or older), the study analyzed two additional independent replicas of 1 million unique cDNA reads from the same blood draw. The donors were divided into four age groups: young (average around 16 years), middle-aged (roughly 40), aged (about 56) and long-lived (about 80). The paper as a whole reports these results and caveats: Compared with the aged group, more naive CD4+ T cells, fewer expanded clones and increased TCR diversity were shown by the long-lived group, suggesting age selection. Estimates of total diversity based on one million sequenced T cells were regarded as lower bounds and as underestimates. The CMV infection status of donors was not known, potentially confounding age-related changes in expanded clonotypes. Because profiling used bulk unsorted PBMCs, naive and antigen-experienced compartments could not be compared conclusively. There was a strong correlation between observed TCR beta diversity and the percentage of naive T cells measured by flow cytometry. As age increased, observed TCR beta diversity per million T cells dropped in a roughly linear way, and a significant reduction was already evident by age 40.

The CDR3 runs 17 residues from the cysteine to the phenylalanine. Of all the DNA, just the CDR3 is kept, 51 bases in frame from base 1. Based on the germline V gene, the CDR1 and CDR2 sequences are SGHVS and FQNEAQ. V ends up 5 bases short and J 3 bases short, with an unmatched junction base count of 6. The library was made by 5' RACE. Sequencing was carried out with an Illumina HiSeq 2500. A second about 7 to 12 cycle PCR used a sample-barcoded 5' primer and a J-beta primer mix. A unique molecular identifier was introduced onto each TCR beta cDNA molecule by a template-switch 5' adaptor carrying 12 random nucleotides. Each sample yielded at least 3 million CDR3-containing paired-end reads. The Mint cDNA synthesis kit, primed by a TRBC-specific oligonucleotide, was used to synthesize first-strand cDNA from all RNA. Following uracil-DNA glycosylase treatment, a first 18-cycle PCR with universal primers M1SS and BC2_uni_R was performed on all cDNA. Per the original workflow: For normalization, 1 million high-quality reads were randomly selected from each sample, with every read carrying a distinct molecular identifier. Reads sharing molecular identifiers were discarded rather than binned into consensus sequences. MiTCR, run with a Q25 quality threshold and the strictest error-elimination algorithm, handled CDR3 identification, clonotype clustering and error correction. A nonparametric unseen species model with Euler transformation was used to estimate lower-bound total TCR beta diversity. In TCRdb, the public reads were trimmed at Q25 with fastp and aligned with MiXCR, with productive beta chains retained. Rows with one shared CDR3 protein collapse into an entry with the most common genes and DNA. TCRdb's processing, not the authors', yielded these V and J calls. This sample comprises roughly 800,000 distinct CDR3 sequences, 25% of them detected only once. The ten top clones hold under 4% of the sample.

This clonotype was recorded a few times. There is no known antigen for this receptor. Base quality data are lacking; no much larger clone is found one base away. Donors were 40 or so systemically healthy Caucasian individuals from Russia aged 6 to 90 years. Each donor gave ten milliliters of peripheral blood, drawn into EDTA-treated Vacutainer tubes. Ficoll-Paque density-gradient centrifugation was used to isolate PBMCs, with at least 6.5 million per sample. Trizol reagent was used to extract total RNA from the PBMCs, yielding at least 6 micrograms per sample. Naive CD45RAhigh/CD27high T cell percentages were measured by flow cytometry on a PBMC aliquot from every donor. These same data were also listed under a study on T cells of mothers and their children. From that second study: Nine systemically healthy Caucasian individuals, comprising three mothers and their six children, were included as donors. cDNA synthesis used all of the extracted RNA, with approximately 1.4 ug of RNA in each 15 ul reaction. In the second PCR, sample barcodes and 2-4 random nucleotides were introduced via the M1S primer. Over 8 million TCR beta CDR3 reads came from each mother, compared with several million reads from each child. In both related and unrelated pairs, thymic selection shapes the output of TCR recombination in a similar way, with inherited differences having only a minor effect. Normalized repertoire overlap was always slightly but never significantly higher in related than unrelated mother-child pairs. With a sensitivity of about 100 clones per million clonotypes, no persistent microchimeric T cell clones were detected. In the study, deep NGS was used to compare the TCR beta repertoires of mothers and children, and features distinguishing related mother-child pairs from unrelated individuals were sought. The mean age was approximately 41 +/- 4 years for the mothers and approximately 11 +/- 4 years for the children. After adapter ligation with NEBNext reagents, the libraries were sequenced on Illumina HiSeq 2000 with 100+100 nt paired-end reads. To prevent cross-contamination, the mother and child libraries were prepared a month apart and were sequenced in separate runs. Between roughly 500,000 and 2,300,000 distinct TCR beta clonotypes were identified per donor. Naive TCR beta clonotypes were estimated from low-frequency clonotypes matched to each donor's FACS-determined naive share, without sorting.

The source of this sequence is a boy younger than 18 in good health. This chain joins TRBV7-8 to TRBJ2-1, with TRBD2 identical over 14 junction bases. Specimen: blood. The CDR3 sequence is CASSARLAGGDYNEQFF. The DNA sequence follows: TGTGCCAGCAGCGCCCGACTAGCGGGAGGGGACTACAATGAGCAGTTCTTC.